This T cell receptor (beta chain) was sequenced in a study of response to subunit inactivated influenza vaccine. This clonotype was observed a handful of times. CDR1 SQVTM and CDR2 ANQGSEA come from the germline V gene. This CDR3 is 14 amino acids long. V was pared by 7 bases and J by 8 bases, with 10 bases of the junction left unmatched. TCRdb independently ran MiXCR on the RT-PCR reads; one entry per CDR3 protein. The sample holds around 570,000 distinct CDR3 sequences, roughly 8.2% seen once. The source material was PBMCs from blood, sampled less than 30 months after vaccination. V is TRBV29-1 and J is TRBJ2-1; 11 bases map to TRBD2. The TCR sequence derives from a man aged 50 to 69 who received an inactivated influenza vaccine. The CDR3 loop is CSGRTSGSRDEQFF. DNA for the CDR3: TGCAGCGGGCGAACTAGCGGGAGCCGAGATGAGCAGTTCTTC.